The 32 T cell receptor beta chains reported below all come from one sample, sequenced in a study of blood T cell repertoires in COVID-19. The repertoire was sequenced with immunoSEQ multiplex PCR; TCRdb's copy has only in-frame clones and lacks some. The sample yields 200,000 to 250,000 clones, roughly 86% seen once. Sequencing used PBMCs or T cells enriched from blood (not recorded which). All receptors derive from a man between 18 and 35 years old with acute COVID-19.

The V call is TRBV6-4, the J call TRBJ2-2; 13 nucleotides match TRBD2. CDR1 and CDR2 (germline): MRHNA, SNTAGT. The CDR3 loop spans 15 amino acids. The V and J ends lost 2 bases and 9 bases, in that order; junction bases with no gene match: 3. This chain's CDR3 is CASSDGTSGMRELFF. The DNA for the CDR3 is TGTGCCAGCAGTGACGGGACTAGCGGGATGAGGGAGCTGTTTTTT.

The table lists this clone with a few counts. This chain connects TRBV7-2 to TRBJ1-5; 10 nucleotides align to TRBD1. Germline-derived CDR1 and CDR2 are SGHTA and FQGNSA. V lost 4 bases to trimming and J lost 4 bases; unmatched junction nucleotides: 1. The CDR3 has 14 amino acids. CDR3 nucleotides: TGTGCCAGCAGCTCGGGACAGGGGAATCAGCCCCAGCATTTT. Its protein product is CASSSGQGNQPQHF.

The chain combines TRBV5-1 with TRBJ2-7; D possibly corresponds to TRBD2 (5 bases). V lost 0 bases, J lost 1 base, and 8 bases lay in between. This CDR3 comprises 14 residues. The germline V gene encodes CDR1 SGHRS and CDR2 YFSETQ. The chain's CDR3 is CASSLEEGSYEQYF. The CDR3 DNA sequence: TGCGCCAGCAGCTTGGAAGAGGGTTCCTACGAGCAGTACTTC.

The J gene is TRBJ2-2, the V gene TRBV7-9, with 16 bases matching TRBD2. The trim removed 5 bases at V and 2 bases at J, leaving 5 bases unmatched. Germline V CDR1 and CDR2: SEHNR, FQNEAQ (reference sequence). The CDR3 totals 18 residues. The CDR3 bases are TGTGCCAGCAGCCCGGGACTAGCGGGAGGGCCAAACACCGGGGAGCTGTTTTTT. Translation gives CASSPGLAGGPNTGELFF.

The J gene is TRBJ2-1, the V gene TRBV9, with TRBD2 matching 7 bases. Looked up from germline, CDR1 is SGDLS and CDR2 is YYNGEE. V trimming: 0 bases; J trimming: 3 bases; junction bases outside the gene matches: 3. CDR3 length equals 15 residues. DNA for the CDR3: TGTGCCAGCAGCGTAGGGGCTAGCGGCTACAATGAGCAGTTCTTC. It encodes CASSVGASGYNEQFF. Filled out from reference TRBV9 and TRBJ2-1, the complete variable domain reads DSGVTQTPKHLITATGQRVTLRCSPRSGDLSVYWYQQSLDQGLQFLIQYYNGEERAKGNILERFSAQQFPDLHSELNLSSLELGDSALYFCASSVGASGYNEQFFGPGTRLTVL.

The chain joins TRBV7-9 to TRBJ1-2, with 7 bases identical to TRBD1. The CDR3 covers 15 residues. Looked up from germline, CDR1 is SEHNR and CDR2 is FQNEAQ (reference sequence). With 0 bases clipped from V and 5 bases from J, the junction kept 6 bases outside the gene matches. The CDR3 region has the DNA TGTGCCAGCAGCTTAGCAGGGGGCGGAGGATATGGCTACACCTTC. Translation gives CASSLAGGGGYGYTF.

V and J are TRBV6-5 and TRBJ2-1, with 10 bases lining up with TRBD1. The CDR3 length is 15 residues. Germline V gives CDR1 MNHEY, CDR2 SVGAGI. The V gene end was trimmed by 5 bases and the J gene end by 6 bases; junction bases not matched to a gene: 7. The CDR3 DNA reads TGTGCCAGCAGTCGTGACAGGGGGCTGATCAATGAGCAGTTCTTC. Translating gives CASSRDRGLINEQFF.

This sequence joins TRBV2 and TRBJ2-1; 8 bases map to TRBD2. The V gene's germline CDR1 is SNHLY and CDR2 FYNNEI. The CDR3 is 14 amino acids. V was clipped by 7 bases and J by 6 bases; unmatched bases: 8. CDR3 protein: CASTTGGQVNEQFF. CDR3 sequence (DNA): TGTGCCAGCACCACGGGAGGGCAGGTCAATGAGCAGTTCTTC. The variable domain in full, with the rest retrieved from reference TRBV2 and TRBJ2-1, is EPEVTQTPSHQVTQMGQEVILRCVPISNHLYFYWYRQILGQKVEFLVSFYNNEISEKSEIFDDQFSVERPDGSNFTLKIRSTKLEDSAMYFCASTTGGQVNEQFFGPGTRLTVL.

The J gene is TRBJ2-5, the V gene TRBV18; D not resolved. V was pared by 4 bases and J by 7 bases, with 13 bases between. This CDR3 is 13 amino acids long. The germline CDR1 and CDR2 sequences are KGHSH and LQKENI. CDR3 region: CASSRARGATQYF. The CDR3 region has the DNA TGTGCCAGCTCACGTGCCCGCGGAGCGACCCAGTACTTC.

This clone was detected only a few times. The gene calls are TRBV6-5 and TRBJ1-2; possible D gene TRBD1, 5 bases. Trimming shortened V by 0 bases and J by 6 bases, and 11 bases separated the two germline ends. The CDR3 runs 14 residues. Germline V CDR1 and CDR2: MNHEY, SVGAGI. CDR3 DNA: TGTGCCAGCAGTTACTCGATATTAGGGGATGGCTACACCTTC. Protein product: CASSYSILGDGYTF.

The chain is built from TRBV6-2 or TRBV6-3 and TRBJ1-1; 9 bases line up with TRBD1. In germline, CDR1 is MNHEY, CDR2 SVGEGT. This CDR3 comprises 13 residues. V lost 4 bases and J lost 5; bases outside the gene matches: 2. This CDR3 reads CASSFGTGTEAFF. In DNA, the CDR3 is TGTGCCAGCAGTTTTGGGACAGGGACTGAAGCTTTCTTT.

The chain uses TRBV5-1 and TRBJ2-5; TRBD2 might be the D (5 bases). The CDR3 covers 18 residues. CDR1 SGHRS and CDR2 YFSETQ come from the germline V gene. Trimming pared 7 bases from V and 1 base from J, leaving 26 bases between. CDR3 protein: CASSLGVSAHQTQETQYF. The DNA of the CDR3 is TGCGCCAGCTCCCTTGGGGTTAGCGCGCACCAAACCCAAGAGACCCAGTACTTC. Full variable domain (remainder filled in from reference TRBV5-1 and TRBJ2-5): KAGVTQTPRYLIKTRGQQVTLSCSPISGHRSVSWYQQTPGQGLQFLFEYFSETQRNKGNFPGRFSGRQFSNSRSEMNVSTLELGDSALYLCASSLGVSAHQTQETQYFGPGTRLLVL.

This chain links TRBV27 with TRBJ1-6, with a tentative D call TRBD1 (6 bases). Trimming removed 9 bases at V and 0 bases at J, with 15 bases between. The CDR3 loop spans 16 amino acids. Per germline, CDR1 MNHEY and CDR2 SMNVEV (reference sequence). The CDR3 sequence: CASSGTRSSYNSPLHF. DNA of the CDR3: TGTGCCAGTTCCGGGACACGGAGCTCCTATAATTCACCCCTCCACTTT.

The chain combines TRBV28 with TRBJ2-1, with D possibly being TRBD1 (6 bases). V dropped 5 bases and J dropped 0 bases, with 11 bases sitting between them. The CDR3 extends over 15 amino acids. Germline V lookup: CDR1 MDHEN, CDR2 SYDVKM. This CDR3 reads CASSTTGSSYNEQFF. CDR3 in DNA: TGTGCCAGCAGTACCACAGGGAGCTCCTACAATGAGCAGTTCTTC.

V and J are TRBV3-1 (or the pseudogene TRBV3-2) and TRBJ2-1, with 15 bases lining up with TRBD2. The length of the CDR3 is 16 residues. J lost 5 bases, V lost 5 bases, and 4 bases had no gene match. The germline CDR1 and CDR2 sequences are LGHDT and YNNKEL (reference sequence). Here the CDR3 DNA reads TGTGCCAGCAGCAGGGGACTAGCGGGAGGAAACAATGAGCAGTTCTTC. Translating it yields CASSRGLAGGNNEQFF.

This CDR3 reads CASSASRQGAYEQYF. The CDR3 coding sequence is TGCGCCAGCAGCGCGTCTCGACAGGGGGCCTACGAGCAGTACTTC. The rearrangement uses TRBV4-1 and TRBJ2-7; 9 nucleotides line up with TRBD1. Trimming removed 5 bases from V and 2 bases from J; junction bases left unmatched: 7. The V gene's germline CDR1 is MGHRA and CDR2 YSYEKL. The CDR3 consists of 15 residues.

This chain uses TRBV10-1 with TRBJ1-6, with TRBD1 identical over 7 bases. Germline lookup yields CDR1 WNHNN and CDR2 SYGVQD (reference sequence). V trimming: 7 bases; J trimming: 7 bases; junction bases outside the gene matches: 25. The CDR3 totals 20 residues. For the CDR3, the DNA is TGCGCCAGCAAGGTTTGGGAACATCGGATAGAAGACAGGGTAAATTCACCCCTCCACTTT. Amino acids: CASKVWEHRIEDRVNSPLHF.

The chain combines TRBV25-1 with TRBJ1-2; D gene uncertain. CDR3 length: 13 amino acids. CDR1 MGHDK and CDR2 SYGVNS come from the germline V gene. V dropped 4 bases and J dropped 5 bases, with 11 bases sitting between them. As DNA, the CDR3 is TGTGCCAGCAGTGCCCATGGGGAGTATGGCTACACCTTC. This sequence encodes CASSAHGEYGYTF.

The chain uses TRBV7-6 and TRBJ2-7; TRBD2 might be the D (6 bases). CDR1 and CDR2 (germline): SGHVS, FNYEAQ. Trimming stripped 6 bases from V and 2 bases from J, with 14 bases between. CDR3 length: 14 residues. CDR3 nucleotides: TGTGCCAGCAGTTCGGGACTCGGGGCCTACGAGCAGTACTTC. Protein product: CASSSGLGAYEQYF.

V and J are TRBV1 and TRBJ1-2; the table's D call, TRBD1, has no DNA check behind it. TRBV1 is labeled a pseudogene. This CDR3 comprises 16 residues. The CDR3 nucleotides are TGCACCAGCAGCCAAGATAGGAGGGACAGGGGCTATGGCTACACCTTC. Residues: CTSSQDRRDRGYGYTF.

The V gene is TRBV9, the J gene TRBJ2-1; 10 positions agree with TRBD1. Germline V gene data show CDR1 as SGDLS and CDR2 as YYNGEE. Trimming removed 0 bases from V and 4 bases from J; junction bases left unmatched: 4. The CDR3 runs to 16 residues. DNA for the CDR3: TGTGCCAGCAGCGTAGAGGGACAGGGGCCTTACAATGAGCAGTTCTTC. This gives the protein CASSVEGQGPYNEQFF.

The chain has TRBV7-3 and TRBJ2-2, with TRBD1 identical over 8 bases. The CDR3 is 16 amino acids. The germline V gene has CDR1 SGHTA and CDR2 FQGTGA. V was pared by 7 bases and J by 2 bases, with 9 bases of the junction left unmatched. This CDR3 is CASTPGGQGNTGELFF. CDR3 DNA: TGTGCCAGCACCCCTGGTGGACAGGGAAACACCGGGGAGCTGTTTTTT.

CDR3 DNA: TGTGCCAGCAGCTTCGGGGGAGGTCAGCCCCAGCATTTT. Protein: CASSFGGGQPQHF. The genes are TRBV5-8 and TRBJ1-5, with a weak D call TRBD1 (5 bases). Between the trimmed V and J ends, which lost 2 bases and 6 bases, there was a span of 9 bases. Germline CDR1 is SGHTS and CDR2 is YDEGEE. CDR3 length: 13 residues. The variable domain in full, with the rest retrieved from reference TRBV5-8 and TRBJ1-5, is EAGVTQSPTHLIKTRGQQATLRCSPISGHTSVYWYQQALGLGLQFLLWYDEGEERNRGNFPPRFSGRQFPNYSSELNVNALELEDSALYLCASSFGGGQPQHFGDGTRLSIL.

J is TRBJ2-1 and V is TRBV24-1, with TRBD1 as a possible D gene (5 bases). The CDR3 has 15 amino acids. The V and J ends lost 2 bases and 5 bases respectively, with 12 bases between them. Germline assignment: CDR1 KGHDR and CDR2 SFDVKD. CDR3 in amino acids: CATSDSGIVDNEQFF. The CDR3 DNA reads TGTGCCACCAGTGATTCAGGGATTGTCGACAATGAGCAGTTCTTC.

This chain uses TRBV7-2 with TRBJ2-5; tentative D call: TRBD1 (6 bases). Per the germline V gene, CDR1 is SGHTA and CDR2 is FQGNSA. The CDR3 covers 13 residues. Trimming cost V 1 base and J 4 bases, with 7 bases left between them. CDR3 residues: CASSLGGPETQYF. The CDR3 region has the DNA TGTGCCAGCAGCTTAGGGGGGCCAGAGACCCAGTACTTC.

The rearrangement links TRBV9 to TRBJ2-7; TRBD1 matches 7 bases. With 4 bases clipped from V and 2 bases from J, the junction kept 9 bases outside the gene matches. The V gene's germline CDR1 is SGDLS and CDR2 YYNGEE. The CDR3 has 15 amino acids. In DNA form, the CDR3 reads TGTGCCAGCAGCCTTCGGGACAGCGTTGCCTACGAGCAGTACTTC. This codes for CASSLRDSVAYEQYF.

This clone turned up a few times. This rearrangement joins TRBV7-9 to TRBJ2-1; 11 nucleotides match TRBD2. Germline lookup yields CDR1 SEHNR and CDR2 FQNEAQ (reference sequence). The J segment lost 1 base and the V segment lost 5 bases, leaving 4 bases of the junction unmatched. The CDR3 contains 16 residues. Here the CDR3 reads CASSIRTSGSYNEQFF. CDR3 DNA sequence: TGTGCCAGCAGCATTCGGACTAGCGGGTCCTACAATGAGCAGTTCTTC.

The chain is built from TRBV30 and TRBJ1-3; possibly TRBD1 for D (5 bases). CDR3 length: 13 amino acids. The germline gives CDR1 GTSNPN, CDR2 SVGIG (reference sequence). The V gene lost 5 bases and the J gene lost 2 bases, with 10 bases spanning the gap. The CDR3 reads CAWGAHAGNTIYF. Written as DNA, the CDR3 is TGTGCCTGGGGGGCCCATGCTGGAAACACCATATATTTT.

The chain links TRBV5-4 to TRBJ2-7; 10 bases fit TRBD1. The CDR3 is 14 amino acids. Trimming cost V 3 bases and J 5 bases; bases outside gene matches: 5. Germline assignment: CDR1 SGHNT and CDR2 YYREEE (reference sequence). The CDR3 loop is CASSSGDRGHEQYF. CDR3 nucleotides: TGTGCCAGCAGCTCCGGGGACAGGGGCCACGAGCAGTACTTC.

The genes are TRBV4-2 and TRBJ2-3, with 14 bases that match TRBD2. The CDR3 extends over 17 amino acids. CDR1 is LGHNA and CDR2 is YNFKEQ in the germline V gene. The V segment lost 3 bases and the J segment 5 bases; nucleotides outside the gene matches: 7. The CDR3 DNA reads TGTGCCAGCAGCCAGGGGACTAGCGGGAGAGTGGGAGATACGCAGTATTTT. This encodes CASSQGTSGRVGDTQYF.

The rearrangement uses TRBV11-2 and TRBJ2-1; 11 nucleotides line up with TRBD2. Trimming took 4 bases from V and 7 from J; bases not matched to a gene: 6. Per the germline V gene, CDR1 is SGHAT and CDR2 is FQNNGV. CDR3 length: 15 amino acids. The CDR3 sequence is CASSSLAGGLNEQFF. CDR3 nucleotides: TGTGCCAGCAGCTCCCTAGCGGGAGGCCTTAATGAGCAGTTCTTC.

This chain links TRBV20-1 with TRBJ2-7; D gene ambiguous. Germline CDR1 and CDR2: DFQATT and SNEGSKA (reference sequence). V lost 6 bases and J 3 bases, leaving 9 bases between the germline ends. The CDR3 covers 11 residues. CDR3 DNA: TGCAGTGCAGAACAGAGCTACGAGCAGTACTTC. It translates to CSAEQSYEQYF.